The present T cell receptor beta chain was sequenced within a study of blood T cell repertoires in COVID-19. Those enrolled, adults aged 18 to 89 years, came from roughly 23 US areas. V lost 1 base, J lost 0 bases, and 3 bases stayed unmatched. This CDR3 contains 16 residues. Germline V gene data show CDR1 as SGHAT and CDR2 as FQNNGV. Per the study methods: Reference gene primer amplification gave nucleated cell count estimates. Sequencing was performed with immunoSEQ multiplex PCR; in TCRdb, only in-frame clones are kept and a portion is missing. V, J and clone size derive from that table, while D and trimming were established from the DNA sequence. This table holds about 200,000 clones, approximately 80% found once.

The sequence derives from a man in his forties who had recovered from COVID-19. Sequencing was done on a sample of PBMCs or T cells enriched from blood (not recorded which). The chain recombines TRBV11-2 with TRBJ2-7; TRBD1 aligns across 10 bases. CDR3 residues: CASSLGGTGASYEQYF. Here the CDR3 DNA reads TGTGCCAGCAGCTTAGGTGGGACAGGGGCCTCCTACGAGCAGTACTTC.